The sequence of this T cell receptor (beta chain) was determined in a study of chemoradiotherapy in HPV16-positive cancers. At the level of the study: Two HPV16-positive patients' cells yielded candidate HPV-specific clones and common motifs. Study observations and caveats: During treatment, candidate HPV-specific clones and E7-related motifs expanded in tumor. In HPV16-positive patients, HPV-responsive T-cell expansion tracked better recurrence-free survival.

This clone is classed as large. Its cognate antigen is unknown. After removal of 3 bases from V and 8 bases from J, the junction contained 4 bases not matched to a gene. The CDR3 loop spans 13 amino acids. From germline, CDR1 is SGDLS and CDR2 YYNGEE. Repertoires were generated with immunoSEQ multiplex PCR, while TCRdb's copy carries only in-frame clones and drops some. The sample lists approximately 4,500 clones; roughly two thirds were seen once. The sequence came from a human donor with HPV-associated anogenital cancer. The chain recombines TRBV9 with TRBJ1-4; 7 nucleotides align to TRBD1. The material was tumor tissue, obtained from a patient who underwent chemoradiotherapy. CDR3 residues: CASSGQGEEKLFF. CDR3 nucleotide sequence: TGTGCCAGCAGCGGACAGGGTGAGGAAAAACTGTTTTTT.